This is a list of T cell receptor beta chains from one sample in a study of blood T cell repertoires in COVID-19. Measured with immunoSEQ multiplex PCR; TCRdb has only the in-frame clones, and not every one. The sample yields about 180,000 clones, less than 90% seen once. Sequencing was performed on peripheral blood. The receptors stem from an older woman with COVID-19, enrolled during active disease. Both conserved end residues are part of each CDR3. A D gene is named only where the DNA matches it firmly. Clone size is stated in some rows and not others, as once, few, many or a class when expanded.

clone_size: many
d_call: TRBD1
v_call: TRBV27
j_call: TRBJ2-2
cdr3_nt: TGTGCCAGCAGTACGACCGGGACAGGGAACACCGGGGAGCTGTTTTTT
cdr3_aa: CASSTTGTGNTGELFF

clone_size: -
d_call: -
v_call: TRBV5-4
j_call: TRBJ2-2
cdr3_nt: TGTGCCAGCAGCCACGGCCCCCTAGACCAGAACACCGGGGAGCTGTTTTTT
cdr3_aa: CASSHGPLDQNTGELFF

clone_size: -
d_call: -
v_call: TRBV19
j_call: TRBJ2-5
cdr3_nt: TGTGCCAGTAGTATTCTCATGACTACTCAAGAGACCCAGTACTTC
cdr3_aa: CASSILMTTQETQYF

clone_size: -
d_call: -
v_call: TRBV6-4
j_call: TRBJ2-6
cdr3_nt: TGTGCCAGCAGTGCCACTTATGGCTCTGGGGCCAACGTCCTGACTTTC
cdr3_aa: CASSATYGSGANVLTF

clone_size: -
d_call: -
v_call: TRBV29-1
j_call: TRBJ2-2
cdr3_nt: TGCAGCGAGTGCAGGGGGGCCCCGGAGCTGTTTTTT
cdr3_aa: CSECRGAPELFF

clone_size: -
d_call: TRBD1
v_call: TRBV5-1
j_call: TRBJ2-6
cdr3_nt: TGCGCCAGCAGCTTGGGGACAGGGGAGAACCTTAAGAGCTCTGGGGCCAACGTCCTGACTTTC
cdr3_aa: CASSLGTGENLKSSGANVLTF

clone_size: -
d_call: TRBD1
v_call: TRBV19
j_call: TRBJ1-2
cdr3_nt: TGTGCCAGTAGTTTAAGACAGGGAGAACGCTATGGCTACACCTTC
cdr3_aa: CASSLRQGERYGYTF

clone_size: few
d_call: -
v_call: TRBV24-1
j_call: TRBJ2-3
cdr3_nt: TGTGCCACCAGTGATCCCCCGGTCAGCGCGCACACAGATACGCAGTATTTT
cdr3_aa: CATSDPPVSAHTDTQYF

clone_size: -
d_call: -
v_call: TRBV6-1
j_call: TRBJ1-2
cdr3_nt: TGTGCCAGCAGTGAGGTGGGAGGCTATGGCTACACCTTC
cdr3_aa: CASSEVGGYGYTF

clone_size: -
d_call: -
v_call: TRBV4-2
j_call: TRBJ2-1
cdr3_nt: TGTGCCAGCAGCCAAGTAGTCCCCCTGGGCGATGAGCAGTTCTTC
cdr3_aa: CASSQVVPLGDEQFF

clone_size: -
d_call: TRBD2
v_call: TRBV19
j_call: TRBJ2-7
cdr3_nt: TGTGCCAGTAGATATAGGACTAGCGGGGTTTACGAGCAGTACTTC
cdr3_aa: CASRYRTSGVYEQYF

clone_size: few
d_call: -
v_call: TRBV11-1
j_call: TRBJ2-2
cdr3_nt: TGTGCCAGCAGCTCGCGGACCGGGGAGCTGTTTTTT
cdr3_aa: CASSSRTGELFF